The 17 T cell receptor beta chains reported below all come from one sample, sequenced in a study of blood T cell repertoires in COVID-19. The repertoire was sequenced with immunoSEQ multiplex PCR; TCRdb's copy has only in-frame clones and lacks some. The sample consists of some 200,000 clones, around 80% of them appearing once. Sequencing was performed on peripheral blood. These receptors were obtained from a woman of 80 years or more with acute or convalescent COVID-19.

The rearrangement joins TRBV21-1 to TRBJ2-7; whether TRBD1, the table's D call, matches the DNA was not checked. TRBV21-1 counts as a pseudogene. The length of the CDR3 is 16 residues. The CDR3 is CASSRHRQGKFDEQYF. The CDR3 DNA sequence: TGTGCCAGCAGCAGACACAGACAGGGGAAGTTCGACGAGCAGTACTTC.

The chain has TRBV7-2 and TRBJ1-2; D gene unclear. V shed 2 bases and J shed 1 base, with 17 bases lying between them. CDR3 size: 17 residues. Germline-derived CDR1 and CDR2 are SGHTA and FQGNSA. CDR3 region: CASSLSASGTDNYGYTF. CDR3 sequence (DNA): TGTGCCAGCAGCTTATCGGCCAGTGGAACAGATAACTATGGCTACACCTTC.

The chain carries TRBV7-2 and TRBJ1-3; 8 bases fit TRBD1. This CDR3 is built from 15 residues. Germline-derived CDR1 and CDR2 are SGHTA and FQGNSA. Trimming at V came to 5 bases and at J to 4 bases, leaving 7 bases not matched to a gene. The CDR3 is CASSPSTGGGNTIYF. CDR3 bases: TGTGCCAGCAGCCCGTCTACAGGGGGAGGAAACACCATATATTTT.

This clone is a singleton in its sample. The rearrangement joins TRBV13 to TRBJ2-1; TRBD2 might be the D (6 bases). This CDR3 contains 14 residues. Per germline, CDR1 PRHDT and CDR2 FYEKMQ (reference sequence). V lost 3 bases and J lost 7, with 13 bases in between. Written as DNA, the CDR3 is TGTGCCAGCAGCTTGGTGGGCGGGGTAAATGAGCAGTTCTTC. Protein product: CASSLVGGVNEQFF.

This chain connects TRBV5-1 to TRBJ2-5, with 8 bases identical to TRBD2. The V segment lost 3 bases and the J segment 5 bases; nucleotides outside the gene matches: 9. The V gene's germline CDR1 is SGHRS and CDR2 YFSETQ. The CDR3 runs 15 residues. CDR3 amino acids: CASSSAGTRRETQYF. CDR3 in DNA: TGCGCCAGCAGCTCCGCCGGGACTAGGCGGGAGACCCAGTACTTC.

The rearrangement links TRBV11-1 to TRBJ1-2; 7 bases match TRBD1. CDR1 and CDR2 (germline): SGHAT, FQDESV (reference sequence). The CDR3 consists of 16 residues. V lost 4 bases and J lost 0; bases outside the gene matches: 8. The CDR3 DNA follows: TGTGCCAGCAGCTCCCGAGGGACAGCCTCTAACTATGGCTACACCTTC. As protein: CASSSRGTASNYGYTF.

This clone was seen repeatedly, ten times or more. The chain uses TRBV5-1 and TRBJ2-1; 9 bases are shared with TRBD2. J lost 10 bases, V lost 4 bases, and 6 bases had no gene match. From germline, CDR1 is SGHRS and CDR2 YFSETQ. This CDR3 region has 13 residues. The CDR3 bases are TGCGCCAGCAGCCCGAGCGGGGGGCGCGAGCAGTTCTTC. This codes for CASSPSGGREQFF.

V is TRBV9 and J is TRBJ2-3, with D possibly TRBD1 on 6 matching bases. Germline lookup yields CDR1 SGDLS and CDR2 YYNGEE. The CDR3 is made up of 17 amino acids. Trimming pared 0 bases from V and 4 bases from J, leaving 18 bases between. The CDR3 region has the DNA TGTGCCAGCAGCGTAGTAGGGGGAGCTGGAACGGCAGATACGCAGTATTTT. It yields the protein CASSVVGGAGTADTQYF.

The V and J genes are TRBV16 and TRBJ1-2; tentatively, D is TRBD1 (6 bases). Trimming shortened V by 4 bases and J by 0 bases, and 9 bases separated the two germline ends. The germline CDR1 and CDR2 sequences are KGHSY and FQNENV. This CDR3 is built from 14 residues. CDR3 nucleotides: TGTGCCAGCAGCCTTGGACAGACTAACTATGGCTACACCTTC. This sequence encodes CASSLGQTNYGYTF.

This chain joins TRBV18 and TRBJ2-7, with D possibly TRBD2 on 6 matching bases. The V and J ends lost 3 bases and 0 bases respectively, with 15 bases between them. Germline V lookup: CDR1 KGHSH, CDR2 LQKENI. CDR3 length equals 16 residues. CDR3 sequence: CASSPNPDGSSYEQYF. Written as DNA, the CDR3 is TGTGCCAGCTCACCGAACCCCGACGGGAGCTCCTACGAGCAGTACTTC.

The chain carries TRBV5-4 and TRBJ2-7; TRBD2 matches at 13 bases. With V trimmed by 4 bases and J by 1 base, 14 bases remained unmatched. Germline CDR1 SGHNT, CDR2 YYREEE (reference sequence). CDR3 length: 19 residues. CDR3 sequence: CASSPQGLAGRPPSYEQYF. In DNA, the CDR3 is TGTGCCAGCAGCCCCCAGGGACTAGCGGGACGGCCCCCTTCCTACGAGCAGTACTTC. The complete variable domain, with remaining parts taken from reference TRBV5-4 and TRBJ2-7, reads ETGVTQSPTHLIKTRGQQVTLRCSSQSGHNTVSWYQQALGQGPQFIFQYYREEENGRGNFPPRFSGLQFPNYSSELNVNALELDDSALYLCASSPQGLAGRPPSYEQYFGPGTRLTVT.

This chain uses TRBV6-5 with TRBJ1-1, with 8 bases that match TRBD1. The CDR3 is 12 amino acids. The germline V gene encodes CDR1 MNHEY and CDR2 SVGAGI. The V and J ends lost 6 bases and 10 bases, in that order; junction bases with no gene match: 7. The CDR3 here is CASRPGGGGAFF. CDR3 nucleotide sequence: TGTGCCAGCAGGCCAGGGGGCGGGGGAGCTTTCTTT.

The J gene is TRBJ2-7, the V gene TRBV24-1; 7 bases agree with TRBD1. The CDR3 contains 19 residues. Germline-derived CDR1 and CDR2 are KGHDR and SFDVKD. V was clipped by 1 base and J by 5 bases; unmatched bases: 19. The CDR3 loop is CATSDFGWSEPDRVHEQYF. The DNA of the CDR3 is TGTGCCACCAGTGATTTTGGGTGGAGCGAACCCGACAGGGTCCACGAGCAGTACTTC.

J is TRBJ2-3 and V is TRBV24-1; 10 bases map to TRBD1. CDR1 is KGHDR, CDR2 SFDVKD, per germline. V gave up 4 bases and J gave up 5 bases; unmatched junction bases: 8. There are 16 residues in the CDR3. CDR3 region: CATSDPTGGAGDTQYF. The CDR3 bases are TGTGCCACCAGTGACCCGACAGGGGGCGCGGGAGATACGCAGTATTTT.

The chain combines TRBV7-8 with TRBJ1-2, with D possibly being TRBD1 (5 bases). Between the trimmed V and J ends, which lost 1 base and 8 bases, there was a span of 14 bases. Germline V gene data show CDR1 as SGHVS and CDR2 as FQNEAQ. CDR3 length: 14 amino acids. DNA of the CDR3: TGTGCCAGCAGCTTAGGGGCAGGGCTGTTGGGCTACACCTTC. Its protein is CASSLGAGLLGYTF. Looking up the rest from reference TRBV7-8 and TRBJ1-2 gives the full variable domain: GAGVSQSPRYKVAKRGQDVALRCDPISGHVSLFWYQQALGQGPEFLTYFQNEAQLDKSGLPSDRFFAERPEGSVSTLKIQRTQQEDSAVYLCASSLGAGLLGYTFGSGTRLTVV.

The chain links TRBV4-2 to TRBJ2-7; 7 nucleotides match TRBD2. This CDR3 region has 14 residues. The germline V gene has CDR1 LGHNA and CDR2 YNFKEQ. Unmatched junction bases numbered 4, after V lost 0 bases and J lost 5 bases. The CDR3 sequence: CASSQDRLADEQYF. The DNA for the CDR3 is TGTGCCAGCAGCCAAGATAGGCTAGCGGACGAGCAGTACTTC.

This sequence joins TRBV7-6 and TRBJ1-2; D possibly corresponds to TRBD1 (6 bases). The ends were cut back, 5 bases at V and 0 bases at J, with 13 bases in the middle. CDR3 length equals 15 residues. Looked up from germline, CDR1 is SGHVS and CDR2 is FNYEAQ. The CDR3 is CASSPADRANYGYTF. CDR3 DNA: TGTGCCAGCAGCCCCGCGGACAGAGCTAACTATGGCTACACCTTC.